Included here is one TCR beta chain sequence, with context. Its antigen is undetermined. Repertoires were generated with immunoSEQ multiplex PCR, while TCRdb's copy carries only in-frame clones and drops some. The table has 150,000 to 200,000 clones, 85% to 95% seen once; the top ten hold around 2.3%. Germline loops: CDR1 SEHNR, CDR2 FQNEAQ (reference sequence). This CDR3 is 14 amino acids long. Trimming pared 2 bases from V and 8 bases from J, leaving 15 bases between. This entry is derived from a study of T cell responses to AZD1222 COVID-19 vaccine. Study at large: Analysis merged second doses at about 4 or about 12 weeks. Study outcomes and limitations: Unmutated variant regions reportedly attract nearly half of all spike-specific TCRs. Among those given AZD1222, only six were seropositive at baseline.

The TCR was taken from an adult in good health. Sample: peripheral blood, taken on day 0 of AZD1222 vaccination. The chain links TRBV7-9 to TRBJ1-2; TRBD1 is a possible D gene (5 bases). The CDR3 DNA reads TGTGCCAGCAGCTTATCGAGGGACCCCTGGGGCTACACCTTC. It codes for CASSLSRDPWGYTF.